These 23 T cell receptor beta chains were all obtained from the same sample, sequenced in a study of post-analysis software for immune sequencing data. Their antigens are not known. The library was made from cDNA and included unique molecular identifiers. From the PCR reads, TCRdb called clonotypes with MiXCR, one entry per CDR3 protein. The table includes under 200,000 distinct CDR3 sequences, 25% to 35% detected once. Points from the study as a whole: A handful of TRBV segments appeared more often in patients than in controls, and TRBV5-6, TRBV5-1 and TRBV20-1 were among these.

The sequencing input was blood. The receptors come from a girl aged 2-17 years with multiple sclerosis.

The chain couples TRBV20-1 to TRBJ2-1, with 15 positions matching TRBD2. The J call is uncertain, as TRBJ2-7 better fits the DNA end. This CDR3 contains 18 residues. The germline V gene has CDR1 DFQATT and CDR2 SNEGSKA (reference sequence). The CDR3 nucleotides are TGCAGTGCTATAGGACTAGCGGGAGGGAGCTTCTCCTACAATGAGCAGTACTTC. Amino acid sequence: CSAIGLAGGSFSYNEQYF.

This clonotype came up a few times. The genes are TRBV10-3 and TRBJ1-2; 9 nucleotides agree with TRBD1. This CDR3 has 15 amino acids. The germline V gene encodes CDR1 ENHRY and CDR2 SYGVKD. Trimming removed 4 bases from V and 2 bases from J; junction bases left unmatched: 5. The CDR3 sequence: CAISVAGTGNYGYTF. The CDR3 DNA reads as TGTGCCATCAGTGTAGCCGGGACAGGGAACTATGGCTACACCTTC.

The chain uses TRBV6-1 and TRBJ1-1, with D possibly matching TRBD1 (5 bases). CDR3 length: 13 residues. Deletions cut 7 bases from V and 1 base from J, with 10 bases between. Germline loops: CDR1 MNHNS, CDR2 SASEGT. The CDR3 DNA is TGTGCCAGCAAAAGGGACCCGAACACTGAAGCTTTCTTT. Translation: CASKRDPNTEAFF.

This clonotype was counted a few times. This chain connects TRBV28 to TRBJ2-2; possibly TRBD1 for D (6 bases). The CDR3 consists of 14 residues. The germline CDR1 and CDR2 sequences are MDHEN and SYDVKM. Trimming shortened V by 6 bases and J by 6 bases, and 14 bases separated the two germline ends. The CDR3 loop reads CASSRDTVSGELFF. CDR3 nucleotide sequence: TGTGCCAGCAGCCGGGACACCGTTTCCGGGGAGCTGTTTTTT.

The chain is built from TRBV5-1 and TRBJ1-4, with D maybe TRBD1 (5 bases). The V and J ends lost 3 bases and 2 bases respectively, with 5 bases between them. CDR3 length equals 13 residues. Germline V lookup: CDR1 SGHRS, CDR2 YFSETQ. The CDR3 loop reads CASSSGTNEKLFF. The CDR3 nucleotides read TGCGCCAGCAGCTCAGGGACTAATGAAAAACTGTTTTTT. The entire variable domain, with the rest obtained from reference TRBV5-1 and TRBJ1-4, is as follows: KAGVTQTPRYLIKTRGQQVTLSCSPISGHRSVSWYQQTPGQGLQFLFEYFSETQRNKGNFPGRFSGRQFSNSRSEMNVSTLELGDSALYLCASSSGTNEKLFFGSGTQLSVL.

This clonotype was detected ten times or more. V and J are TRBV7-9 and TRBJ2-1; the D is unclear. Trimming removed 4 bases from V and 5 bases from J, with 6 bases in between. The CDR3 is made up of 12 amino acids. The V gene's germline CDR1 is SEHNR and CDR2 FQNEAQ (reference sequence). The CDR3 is CASSSNHNEQFF. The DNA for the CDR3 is TGTGCCAGCAGCTCTAACCACAATGAGCAGTTCTTC.

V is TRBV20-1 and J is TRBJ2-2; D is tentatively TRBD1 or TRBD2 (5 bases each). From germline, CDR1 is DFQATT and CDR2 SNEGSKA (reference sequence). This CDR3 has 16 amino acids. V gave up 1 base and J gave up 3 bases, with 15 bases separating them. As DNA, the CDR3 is TGCAGTGCTAGAGGGGCGCTTGGGGGTGACACCGGGGAGCTGTTTTTT. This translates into CSARGALGGDTGELFF.

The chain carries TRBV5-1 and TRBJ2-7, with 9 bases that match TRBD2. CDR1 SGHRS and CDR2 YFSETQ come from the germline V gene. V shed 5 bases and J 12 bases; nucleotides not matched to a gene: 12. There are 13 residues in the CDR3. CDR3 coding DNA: TGCGCCAGCAGTCAGTTAGTAGCGGGAGTACCGTACTTC. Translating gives CASSQLVAGVPYF.

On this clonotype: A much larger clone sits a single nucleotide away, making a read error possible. CDR3 residues: CASSQDPGASSEQFF. CDR3 coding DNA: TGTGCCAGCAGCCAAGATCCCGGGGCCAGCAGTGAGCAGTTCTTC. The chain carries TRBV4-2 and TRBJ2-1; D is perhaps TRBD1 or TRBD2 (5 bases each). Per germline, CDR1 LGHNA and CDR2 YNFKEQ. The V end lost 0 bases, the J end lost 9 bases, and 15 bases lay between the germline ends. The CDR3 spans 15 residues.

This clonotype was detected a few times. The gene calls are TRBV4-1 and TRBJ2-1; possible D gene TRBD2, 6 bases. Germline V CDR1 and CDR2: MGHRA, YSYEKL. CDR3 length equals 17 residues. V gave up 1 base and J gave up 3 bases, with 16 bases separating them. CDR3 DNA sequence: TGCGCCAGCAGCCAAGGGCGGGGACGCAAAGACTACAATGAGCAGTTCTTC. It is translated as CASSQGRGRKDYNEQFF.

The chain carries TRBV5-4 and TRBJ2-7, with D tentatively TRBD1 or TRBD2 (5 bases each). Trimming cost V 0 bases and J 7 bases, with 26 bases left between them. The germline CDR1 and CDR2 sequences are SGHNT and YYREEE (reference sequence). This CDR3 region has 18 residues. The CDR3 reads CASSLVLIAGTLYNEQYF. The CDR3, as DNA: TGTGCCAGCAGCTTGGTACTAATCGCCGGGACCTTATACAATGAGCAGTACTTC.

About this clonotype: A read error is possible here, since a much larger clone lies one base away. This CDR3 reads CASNLTGGSHEQYF. CDR3 bases: TGTGCCAGCAACCTGACAGGGGGTTCCCACGAGCAGTACTTC. The V and J genes are TRBV27 and TRBJ2-7; TRBD1 aligns across 9 bases. The CDR3 has 14 amino acids. The V and J ends lost 7 bases and 5 bases, in that order; junction bases with no gene match: 9. Germline V lookup: CDR1 MNHEY, CDR2 SMNVEV (reference sequence).

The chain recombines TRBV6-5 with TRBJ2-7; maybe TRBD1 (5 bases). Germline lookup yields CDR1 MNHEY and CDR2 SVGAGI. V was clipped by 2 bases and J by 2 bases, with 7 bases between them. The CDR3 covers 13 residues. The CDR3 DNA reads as TGTGCCAGCAGTTACGCACAGGCCTACGAGCAGTACTTC. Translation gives CASSYAQAYEQYF.

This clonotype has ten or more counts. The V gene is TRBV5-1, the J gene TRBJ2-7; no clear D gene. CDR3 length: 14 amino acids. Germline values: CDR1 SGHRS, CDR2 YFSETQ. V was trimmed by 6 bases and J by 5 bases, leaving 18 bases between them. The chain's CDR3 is CASKRIAETNEQYF. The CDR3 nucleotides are TGCGCCAGCAAACGTATTGCCGAGACAAACGAGCAGTACTTC.

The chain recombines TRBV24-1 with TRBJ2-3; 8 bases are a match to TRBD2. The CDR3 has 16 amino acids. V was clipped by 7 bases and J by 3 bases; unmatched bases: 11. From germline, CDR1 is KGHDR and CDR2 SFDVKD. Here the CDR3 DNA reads TGTGCCACCAGCTCCTCGGGACTAGTGAGGACAGATACGCAGTATTTT. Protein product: CATSSSGLVRTDTQYF.

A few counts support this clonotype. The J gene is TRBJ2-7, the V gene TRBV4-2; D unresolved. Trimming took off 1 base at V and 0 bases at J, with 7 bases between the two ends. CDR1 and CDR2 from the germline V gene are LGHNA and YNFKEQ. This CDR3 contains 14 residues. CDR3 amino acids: CASSQASPSYEQYF. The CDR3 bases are TGTGCCAGCAGCCAAGCCTCCCCCTCCTACGAGCAGTACTTC.

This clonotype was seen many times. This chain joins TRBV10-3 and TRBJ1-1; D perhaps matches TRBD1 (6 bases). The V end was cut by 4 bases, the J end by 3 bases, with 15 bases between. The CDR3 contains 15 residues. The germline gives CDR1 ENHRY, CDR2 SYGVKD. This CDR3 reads CAISGQAARDTEAFF. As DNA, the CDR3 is TGTGCCATCAGTGGACAGGCCGCGAGGGACACTGAAGCTTTCTTT.

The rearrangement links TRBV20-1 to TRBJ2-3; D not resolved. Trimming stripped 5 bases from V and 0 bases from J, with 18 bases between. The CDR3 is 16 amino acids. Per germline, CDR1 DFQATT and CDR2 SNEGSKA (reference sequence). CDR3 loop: CSAELFIWRSTDTQYF. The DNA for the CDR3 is TGCAGTGCTGAGTTGTTTATATGGCGGAGCACAGATACGCAGTATTTT.

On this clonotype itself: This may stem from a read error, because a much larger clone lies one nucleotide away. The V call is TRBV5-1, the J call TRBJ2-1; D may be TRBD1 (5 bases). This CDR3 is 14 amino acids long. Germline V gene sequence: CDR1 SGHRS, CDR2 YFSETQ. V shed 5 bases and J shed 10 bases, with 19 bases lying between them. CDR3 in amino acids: CASRPVQGNHEQFF. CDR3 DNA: TGCGCCAGCAGGCCCGTGCAGGGTAACCACGAGCAGTTCTTC.

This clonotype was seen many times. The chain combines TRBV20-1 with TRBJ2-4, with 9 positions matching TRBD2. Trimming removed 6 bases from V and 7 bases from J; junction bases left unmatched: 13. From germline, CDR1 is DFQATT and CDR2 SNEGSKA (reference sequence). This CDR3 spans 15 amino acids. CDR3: CSALSPGTSPNIQYF. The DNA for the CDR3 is TGCAGTGCCCTGAGTCCGGGGACTAGCCCGAACATTCAGTACTTC.

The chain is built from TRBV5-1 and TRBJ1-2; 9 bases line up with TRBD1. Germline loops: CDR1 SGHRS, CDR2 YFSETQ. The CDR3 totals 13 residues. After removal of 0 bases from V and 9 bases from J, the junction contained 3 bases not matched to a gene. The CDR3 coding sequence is TGCGCCAGCAGCTTGGTGGGACAGGGAAGCTACACCTTC. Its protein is CASSLVGQGSYTF.

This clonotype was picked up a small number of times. The CDR3 spells CASSSFGNREYEQYF. Written as DNA, the CDR3 is TGTGCCAGCAGCTCCTTCGGGAATCGGGAATACGAGCAGTACTTC. V usage is TRBV11-2 and J usage is TRBJ2-7; tentatively, D is TRBD2 (5 bases). Germline CDR1 and CDR2: SGHAT and FQNNGV. V lost 4 bases and J 4 bases, leaving 17 bases between the germline ends. The CDR3 totals 15 residues.

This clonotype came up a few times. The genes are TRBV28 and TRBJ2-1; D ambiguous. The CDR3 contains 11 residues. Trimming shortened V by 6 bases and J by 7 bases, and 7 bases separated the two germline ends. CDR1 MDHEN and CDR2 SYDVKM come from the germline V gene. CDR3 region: CASRQINEQFF. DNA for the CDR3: TGTGCCAGCAGACAGATTAATGAGCAGTTCTTC.